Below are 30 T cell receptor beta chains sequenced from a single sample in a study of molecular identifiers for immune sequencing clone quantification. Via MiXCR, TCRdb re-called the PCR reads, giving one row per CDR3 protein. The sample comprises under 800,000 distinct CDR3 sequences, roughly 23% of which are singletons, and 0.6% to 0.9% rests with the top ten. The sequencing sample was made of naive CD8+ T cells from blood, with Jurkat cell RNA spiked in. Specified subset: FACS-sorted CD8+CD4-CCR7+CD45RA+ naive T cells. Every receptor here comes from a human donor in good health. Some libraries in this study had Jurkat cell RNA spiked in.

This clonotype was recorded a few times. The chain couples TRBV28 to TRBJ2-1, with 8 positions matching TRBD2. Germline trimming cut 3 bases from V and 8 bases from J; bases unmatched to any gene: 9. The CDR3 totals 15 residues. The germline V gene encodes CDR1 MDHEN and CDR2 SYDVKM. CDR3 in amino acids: CASSFGLAGDDEQFF. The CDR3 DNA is TGTGCCAGCAGTTTTGGACTAGCAGGGGACGATGAGCAGTTCTTC.

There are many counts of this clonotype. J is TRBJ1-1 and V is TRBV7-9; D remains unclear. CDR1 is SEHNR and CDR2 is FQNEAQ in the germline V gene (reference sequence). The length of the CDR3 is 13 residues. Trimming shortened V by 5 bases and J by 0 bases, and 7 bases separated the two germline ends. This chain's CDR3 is CASSPDMNTEAFF. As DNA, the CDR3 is TGTGCCAGCAGCCCTGATATGAACACTGAAGCTTTCTTT.

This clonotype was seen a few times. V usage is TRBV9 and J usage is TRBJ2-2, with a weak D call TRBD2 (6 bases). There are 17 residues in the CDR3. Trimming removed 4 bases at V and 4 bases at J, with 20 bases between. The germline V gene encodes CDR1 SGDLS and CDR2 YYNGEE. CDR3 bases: TGTGCCAGCAGCTCGATTCCTAGCGACCCGAGCACCGGGGAGCTGTTTTTT. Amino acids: CASSSIPSDPSTGELFF.

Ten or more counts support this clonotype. The CDR3 region is CASSSSKEGSYNSPLHF. The CDR3 DNA sequence: TGTGCCAGCAGCTCTTCTAAGGAGGGCTCCTATAATTCACCCCTCCACTTT. The chain has TRBV28 and TRBJ1-6; D is undetermined. V gave up 6 bases and J gave up 0 bases, with 15 bases separating them. From germline, CDR1 is MDHEN and CDR2 SYDVKM. The CDR3 runs to 17 residues.

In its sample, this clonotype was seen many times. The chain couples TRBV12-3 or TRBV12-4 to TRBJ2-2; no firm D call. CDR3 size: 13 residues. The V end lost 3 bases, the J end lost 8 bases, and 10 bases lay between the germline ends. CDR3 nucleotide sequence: TGTGCCAGCAGTTTCTGGGGTAGTGGGGAGCTGTTTTTT. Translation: CASSFWGSGELFF.

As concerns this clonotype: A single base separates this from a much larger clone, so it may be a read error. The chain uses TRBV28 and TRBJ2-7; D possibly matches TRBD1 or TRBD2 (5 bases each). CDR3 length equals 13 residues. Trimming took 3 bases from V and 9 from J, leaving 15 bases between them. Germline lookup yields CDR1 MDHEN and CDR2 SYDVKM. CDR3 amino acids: CASSFKGAGRQYF. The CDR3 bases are TGTGCCAGCAGTTTCAAAGGGGCGGGTCGGCAGTACTTC.

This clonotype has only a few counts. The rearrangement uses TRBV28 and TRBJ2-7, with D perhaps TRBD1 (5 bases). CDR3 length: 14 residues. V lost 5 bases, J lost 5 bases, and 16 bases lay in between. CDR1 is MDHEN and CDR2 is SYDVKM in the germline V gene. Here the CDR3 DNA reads TGTGCCAGCAGTCCCTCTTTAGGGGCAGACGAGCAGTACTTC. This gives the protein CASSPSLGADEQYF.

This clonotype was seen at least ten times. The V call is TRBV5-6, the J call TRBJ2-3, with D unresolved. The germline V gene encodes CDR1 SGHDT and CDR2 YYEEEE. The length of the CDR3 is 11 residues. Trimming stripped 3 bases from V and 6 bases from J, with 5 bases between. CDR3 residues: CASSSGDTQYF. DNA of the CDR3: TGTGCCAGCAGCTCTGGGGATACGCAGTATTTT. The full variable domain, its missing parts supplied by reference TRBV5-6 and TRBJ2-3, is DAGVTQSPTHLIKTRGQQVTLRCSPKSGHDTVSWYQQALGQGPQFIFQYYEEEERQRGNFPDRFSGHQFPNYSSELNVNALLLGDSALYLCASSSGDTQYFGPGTRLTVL.

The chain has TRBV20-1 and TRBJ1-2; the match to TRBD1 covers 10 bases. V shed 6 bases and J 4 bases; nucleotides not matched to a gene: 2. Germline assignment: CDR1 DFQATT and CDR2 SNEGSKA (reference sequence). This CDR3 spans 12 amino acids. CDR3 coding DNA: TGCAGTGCCCGGGACAGGGGCTATGGCTACACCTTC. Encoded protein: CSARDRGYGYTF.

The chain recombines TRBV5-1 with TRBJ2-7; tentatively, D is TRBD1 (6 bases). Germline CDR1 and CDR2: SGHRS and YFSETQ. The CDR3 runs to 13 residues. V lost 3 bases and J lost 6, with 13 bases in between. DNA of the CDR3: TGCGCCAGCAGCTGGGGTAACAGGGTCGAGCAGTACTTC. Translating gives CASSWGNRVEQYF.

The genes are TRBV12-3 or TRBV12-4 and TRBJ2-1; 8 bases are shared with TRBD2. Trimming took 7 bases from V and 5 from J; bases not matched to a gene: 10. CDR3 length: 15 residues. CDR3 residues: CASTPPGGPNNEQFF. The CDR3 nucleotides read TGTGCCAGCACCCCTCCGGGAGGGCCGAACAATGAGCAGTTCTTC.

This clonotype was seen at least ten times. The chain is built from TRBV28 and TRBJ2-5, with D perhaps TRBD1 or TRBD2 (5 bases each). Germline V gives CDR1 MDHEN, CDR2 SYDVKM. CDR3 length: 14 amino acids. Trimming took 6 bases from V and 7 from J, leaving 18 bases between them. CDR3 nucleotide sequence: TGTGCCAGCAGCTGGCCGGGGTCCCAGGGGACCCAGTACTTC. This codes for CASSWPGSQGTQYF.

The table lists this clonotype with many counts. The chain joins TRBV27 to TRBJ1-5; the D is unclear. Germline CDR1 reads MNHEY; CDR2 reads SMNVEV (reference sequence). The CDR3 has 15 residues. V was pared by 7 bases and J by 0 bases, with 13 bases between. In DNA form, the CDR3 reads TGTGCCAGCACTGCAGAATTTAATAGCAATCAGCCCCAGCATTTT. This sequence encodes CASTAEFNSNQPQHF.

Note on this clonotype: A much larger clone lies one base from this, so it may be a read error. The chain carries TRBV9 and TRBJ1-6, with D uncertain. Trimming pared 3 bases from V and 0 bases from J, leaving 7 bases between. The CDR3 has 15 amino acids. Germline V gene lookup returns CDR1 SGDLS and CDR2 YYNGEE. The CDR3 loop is CASSERASYNSPLHF. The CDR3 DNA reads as TGTGCCAGCAGCGAGCGGGCCTCCTATAATTCACCCCTCCACTTT. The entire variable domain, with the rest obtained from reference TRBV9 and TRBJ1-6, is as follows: DSGVTQTPKHLITATGQRVTLRCSPRSGDLSVYWYQQSLDQGLQFLIQYYNGEERAKGNILERFSAQQFPDLHSELNLSSLELGDSALYFCASSERASYNSPLHFGNGTRLTVT.

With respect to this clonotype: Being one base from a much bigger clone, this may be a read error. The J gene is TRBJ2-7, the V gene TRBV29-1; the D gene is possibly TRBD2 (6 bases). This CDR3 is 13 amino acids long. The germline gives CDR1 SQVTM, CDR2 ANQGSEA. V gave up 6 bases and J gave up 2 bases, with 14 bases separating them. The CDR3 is CSVRLVGAYEQYF. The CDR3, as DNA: TGCAGCGTCCGACTAGTGGGGGCCTACGAGCAGTACTTC.

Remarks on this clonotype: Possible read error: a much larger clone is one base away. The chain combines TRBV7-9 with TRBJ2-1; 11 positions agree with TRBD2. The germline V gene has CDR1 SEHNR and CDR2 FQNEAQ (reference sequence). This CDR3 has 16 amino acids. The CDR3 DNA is TGTACCAGCAGGCCAATCCTAGCGGGAGGCCACAATGAGCAGTTCTTC. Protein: CTSRPILAGGHNEQFF.

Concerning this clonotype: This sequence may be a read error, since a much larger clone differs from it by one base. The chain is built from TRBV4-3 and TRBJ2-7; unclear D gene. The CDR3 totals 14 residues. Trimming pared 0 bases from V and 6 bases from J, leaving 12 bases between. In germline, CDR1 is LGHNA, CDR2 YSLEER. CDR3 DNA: TGCGCCAGCAGCCAAGATGCAGGACCCTGCGAGCAGTACTTC. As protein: CASSQDAGPCEQYF.

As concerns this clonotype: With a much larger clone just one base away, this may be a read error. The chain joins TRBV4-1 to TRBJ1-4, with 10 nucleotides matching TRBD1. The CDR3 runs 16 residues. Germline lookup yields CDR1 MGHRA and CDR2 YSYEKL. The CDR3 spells CASSPPAGTGDEKLVF. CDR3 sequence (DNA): TGCGCCAGCAGCCCACCCGCCGGGACAGGGGATGAAAAACTGGTTTTT.

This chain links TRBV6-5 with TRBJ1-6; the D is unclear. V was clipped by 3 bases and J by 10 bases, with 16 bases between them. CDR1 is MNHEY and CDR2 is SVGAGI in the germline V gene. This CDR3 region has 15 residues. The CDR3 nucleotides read TGTGCCAGCAGTTATCACCAGTGGGCAGGATCACCCCTCCACTTT. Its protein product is CASSYHQWAGSPLHF.

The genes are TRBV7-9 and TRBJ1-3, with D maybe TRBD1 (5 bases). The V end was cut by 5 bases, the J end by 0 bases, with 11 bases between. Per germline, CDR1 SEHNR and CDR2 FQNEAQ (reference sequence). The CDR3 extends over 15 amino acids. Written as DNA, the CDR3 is TGTGCCAGCAGCAACTGGGACGGCTCTGGAAACACCATATATTTT. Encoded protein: CASSNWDGSGNTIYF.

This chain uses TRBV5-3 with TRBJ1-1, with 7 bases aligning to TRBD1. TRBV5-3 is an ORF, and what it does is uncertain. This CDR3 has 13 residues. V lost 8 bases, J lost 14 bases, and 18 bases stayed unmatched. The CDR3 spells CASSLVAGGQVFF. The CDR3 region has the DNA TGTGCCAGCTCTCTCGTAGCAGGGGGACAAGTCTTCTTT.

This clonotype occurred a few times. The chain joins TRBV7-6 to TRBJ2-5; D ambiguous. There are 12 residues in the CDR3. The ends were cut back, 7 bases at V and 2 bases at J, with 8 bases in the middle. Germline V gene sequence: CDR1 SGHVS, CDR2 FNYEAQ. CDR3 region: CASTSPQETQYF. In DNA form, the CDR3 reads TGTGCCAGCACCTCGCCTCAAGAGACCCAGTACTTC.

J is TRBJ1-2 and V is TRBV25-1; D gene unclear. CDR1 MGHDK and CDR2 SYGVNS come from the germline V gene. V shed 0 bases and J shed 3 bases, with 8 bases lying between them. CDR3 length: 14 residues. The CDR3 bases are TGTGCCAGCAGTGAATACAACACCTACTATGGCTACACCTTC. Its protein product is CASSEYNTYYGYTF.

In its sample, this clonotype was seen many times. This CDR3 is CASTLGGYEQYF. The DNA for the CDR3 is TGTGCCAGCACCCTGGGTGGGTACGAGCAGTACTTC. V usage is TRBV12-3 or TRBV12-4 and J usage is TRBJ2-7, with D hard to call. Trimming pared 7 bases from V and 4 bases from J, leaving 11 bases between. The CDR3 consists of 12 residues.

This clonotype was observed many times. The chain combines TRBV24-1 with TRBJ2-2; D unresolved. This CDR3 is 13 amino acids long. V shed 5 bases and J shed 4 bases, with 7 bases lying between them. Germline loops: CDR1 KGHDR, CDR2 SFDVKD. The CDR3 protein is CATSGTVTGELFF. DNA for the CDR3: TGTGCCACCAGTGGTACGGTCACCGGGGAGCTGTTTTTT.

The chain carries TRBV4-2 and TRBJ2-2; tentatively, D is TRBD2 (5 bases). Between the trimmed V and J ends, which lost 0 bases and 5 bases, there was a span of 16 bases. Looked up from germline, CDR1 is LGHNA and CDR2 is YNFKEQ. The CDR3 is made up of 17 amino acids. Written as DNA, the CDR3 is TGTGCCAGCAGCCAAGATGCCCCTGGTTCGGGGACCGGGGAGCTGTTTTTT. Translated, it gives CASSQDAPGSGTGELFF.

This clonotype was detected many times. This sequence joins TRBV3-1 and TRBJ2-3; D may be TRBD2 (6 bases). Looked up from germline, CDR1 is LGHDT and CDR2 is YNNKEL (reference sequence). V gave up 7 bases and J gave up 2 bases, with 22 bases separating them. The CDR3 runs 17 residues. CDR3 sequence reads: CASMPGSGLFHTDTQYF. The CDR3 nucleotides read TGTGCCAGCATGCCGGGGTCGGGACTTTTCCACACAGATACGCAGTATTTT.

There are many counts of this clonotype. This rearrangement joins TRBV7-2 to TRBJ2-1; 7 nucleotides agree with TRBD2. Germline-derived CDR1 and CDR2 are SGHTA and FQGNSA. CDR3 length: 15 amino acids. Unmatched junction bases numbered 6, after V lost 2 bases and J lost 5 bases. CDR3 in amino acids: CASSLLGLADNEQFF. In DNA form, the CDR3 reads TGTGCCAGCAGCTTACTTGGGCTAGCGGACAATGAGCAGTTCTTC.

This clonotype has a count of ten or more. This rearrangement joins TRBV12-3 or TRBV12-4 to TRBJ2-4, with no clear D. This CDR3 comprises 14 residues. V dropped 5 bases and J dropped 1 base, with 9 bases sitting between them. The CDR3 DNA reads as TGTGCCAGCAGTCCACCTCCGGCCAAAAACATTCAGTACTTC. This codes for CASSPPPAKNIQYF.

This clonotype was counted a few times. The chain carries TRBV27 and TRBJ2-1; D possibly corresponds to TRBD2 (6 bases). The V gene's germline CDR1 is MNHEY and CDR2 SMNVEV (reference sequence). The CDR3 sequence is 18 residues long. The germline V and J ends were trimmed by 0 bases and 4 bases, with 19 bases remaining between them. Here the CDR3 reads CASSLSPSGPKSYNEQFF. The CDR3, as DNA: TGTGCCAGCAGTTTATCCCCCAGCGGGCCAAAGTCGTACAATGAGCAGTTCTTC.